This TCR beta chain comes out of a study of T cells in Graves' hyperthyroidism and ophthalmopathy. Study-wide findings and caveats: Before onset, by a median of approximately 6.8 months, the model predicted ophthalmopathy.

Amplified regions were TCR beta CDR3 sequences from RNA transcripts. HTBI primers drove first-round RT-PCR of the TCR CDR3. TCRdb fed the multiplex PCR reads into MiXCR, producing one record per CDR3 protein. The table has about half a million distinct CDR3 sequences, about 20% seen once. Details on this clonotype: Its antigen is currently unknown.

V was pared by 10 bases and J by 2 bases, with 17 bases between. The CDR3 is 14 residues long. Germline CDR1 reads LNHDA; CDR2 reads SQIVND (reference sequence). Sequencing was performed on blood. The chain carries TRBV19 and TRBJ2-5; tentative D call: TRBD1 (6 bases). The origin of this receptor is a man in his forties with Graves' ophthalmopathy. In DNA form, the CDR3 reads TGTGCCACTCGGGAACAGGGTAGGCAAGAGACCCAGTACTTC. Translated: CATREQGRQETQYF.